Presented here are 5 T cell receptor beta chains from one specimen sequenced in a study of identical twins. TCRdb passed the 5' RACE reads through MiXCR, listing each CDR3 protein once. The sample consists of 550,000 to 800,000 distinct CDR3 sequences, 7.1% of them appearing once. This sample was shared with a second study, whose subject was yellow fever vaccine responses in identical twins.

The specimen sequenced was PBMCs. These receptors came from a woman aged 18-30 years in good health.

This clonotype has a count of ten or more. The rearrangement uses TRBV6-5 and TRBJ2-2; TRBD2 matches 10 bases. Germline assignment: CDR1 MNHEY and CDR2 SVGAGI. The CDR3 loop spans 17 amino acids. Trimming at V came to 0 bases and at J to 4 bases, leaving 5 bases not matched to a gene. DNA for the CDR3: TGTGCCAGCAGTTACTCGGTAGCGGGGGGACTCACCGGGGAGCTGTTTTTT. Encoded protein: CASSYSVAGGLTGELFF.

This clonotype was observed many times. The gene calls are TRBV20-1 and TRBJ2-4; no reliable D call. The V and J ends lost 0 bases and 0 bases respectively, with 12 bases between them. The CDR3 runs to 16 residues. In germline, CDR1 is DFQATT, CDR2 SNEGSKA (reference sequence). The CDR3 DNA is TGCAGTGCTAGAGATCAGTTTGATCTAGCCAAAAACATTCAGTACTTC. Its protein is CSARDQFDLAKNIQYF.

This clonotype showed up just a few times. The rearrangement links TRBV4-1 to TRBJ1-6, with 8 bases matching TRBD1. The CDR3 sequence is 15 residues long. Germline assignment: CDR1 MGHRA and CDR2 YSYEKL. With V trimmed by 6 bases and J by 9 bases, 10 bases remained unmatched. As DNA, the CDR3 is TGCGCCAGCAGGGAGGGGACAGGTGCCCCTTCACCCCTCCACTTT. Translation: CASREGTGAPSPLHF.

Written as DNA, the CDR3 is TGTGCCAGCAGCTTACACCGGGGTACGGGCTACGAGCAGTACGTC. Protein product: CASSLHRGTGYEQYV. This rearrangement joins TRBV7-2 to TRBJ2-7, with D perhaps matching TRBD2 (5 bases). V was trimmed by 2 bases and J by 3 bases, leaving 14 bases between them. The CDR3 contains 15 residues. Germline CDR1 and CDR2: SGHTA and FQGNSA.

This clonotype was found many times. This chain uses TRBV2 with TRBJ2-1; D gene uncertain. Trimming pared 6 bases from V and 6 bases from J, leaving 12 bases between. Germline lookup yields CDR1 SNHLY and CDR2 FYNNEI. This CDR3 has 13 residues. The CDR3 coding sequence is TGTGCCAGCAGGGGGTCGGAAGGCAATGAGCAGTTCTTC. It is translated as CASRGSEGNEQFF. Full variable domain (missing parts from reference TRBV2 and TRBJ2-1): EPEVTQTPSHQVTQMGQEVILRCVPISNHLYFYWYRQILGQKVEFLVSFYNNEISEKSEIFDDQFSVERPDGSNFTLKIRSTKLEDSAMYFCASRGSEGNEQFFGPGTRLTVL.